This TCR beta chain was found in a study of blood T cell repertoires in COVID-19. Whole-study context: Sites across the United States, Italy and Spain contributed samples from acute and convalescent COVID-19. Sources were T cells, B-cell-depleted T cells, or PBMCs; the material itself was cDNA or gDNA.

The CDR3 length is 15 residues. V lost 4 bases and J lost 4, with 17 bases in between. Germline V gene data show CDR1 as SGHRS and CDR2 as YFSETQ. This clone appeared a single time. As originally analysed: How many nucleated cells were present was estimated from reference gene primer amplification. Some clones are missing from TCRdb's copy, which holds only in-frame ones; the method was immunoSEQ multiplex PCR. V and J calls and clone size come straight from that table; D and trimming were deduced from the DNA. The table records 120,000 or so clones, about 83% of them present only once. This clonotype originated in a man older than 75 with active or convalescent COVID-19. The sample taken for sequencing was peripheral blood. V is TRBV5-1 and J is TRBJ2-5, with D possibly TRBD1 on 6 matching bases. The CDR3 is CASSRSTGFGETQYF. The CDR3 DNA follows: TGCGCCAGCAGCCGATCAACAGGGTTTGGAGAGACCCAGTACTTC.